These 5 T cell receptor beta chains originate from one sample sequenced in a study of cytomegalovirus exposure and HLA in healthy donors. Here immunoSEQ multiplex PCR was the method, and the copy in TCRdb shows in-frame clones only, minus some. The repertoire holds about 79,000 clones, with roughly 93% as singletons. The sequenced sample consisted of PBMCs. The source is a young woman in good health and CMV-seronegative.

This clone was detected only a few times. The J gene is TRBJ1-2, the V gene TRBV30; the D is unclear. Trimming removed 7 bases at V and 7 bases at J, with 19 bases between. The length of the CDR3 is 13 residues. CDR1 GTSNPN and CDR2 SVGIG come from the germline V gene (reference sequence). DNA of the CDR3: TGTGCCTCCCCGTACCGGGATTCGGGTGGCTACACCTTC. Its translation: CASPYRDSGGYTF.

J is TRBJ2-6 and V is TRBV2, with 13 bases lining up with TRBD2. The CDR3 is 19 residues long. Unmatched junction bases numbered 9, after V lost 6 bases and J lost 1 base. Germline V CDR1 and CDR2: SNHLY, FYNNEI. This CDR3 is CASRGLAGSLLSGANVLTF. DNA of the CDR3: TGTGCCAGCAGGGGACTAGCGGGAAGCCTACTATCTGGGGCCAACGTCCTGACTTTC.

This clone was seen once. The chain links TRBV2 to TRBJ1-1, with D uncertain. V lost 4 bases and J lost 10, with 13 bases in between. The germline V gene has CDR1 SNHLY and CDR2 FYNNEI. The CDR3 covers 12 residues. The CDR3 nucleotides read TGTGCCAGCAGTGGAAACCAAGCGGGAGCTTTCTTT. It translates to CASSGNQAGAFF.

The rearrangement links TRBV6-4 to TRBJ1-3; D possibly corresponds to TRBD1 (5 bases). Germline V gene lookup returns CDR1 MRHNA and CDR2 SNTAGT. With 7 bases removed from V and 0 bases from J, the gap between germline ends came to 19 bases. This CDR3 contains 17 residues. The CDR3 bases are TGTGCCAGCATTTTCGTGGGGCAGCAAGTCTCTGGAAACACCATATATTTT. Translation gives CASIFVGQQVSGNTIYF.

This chain joins TRBV18 and TRBJ2-3; D is unclear. Trimming pared 2 bases from V and 6 bases from J, leaving 9 bases between. CDR3 size: 13 residues. The germline V gene encodes CDR1 KGHSH and CDR2 LQKENI. For the CDR3, the DNA is TGTGCCAGCTCACCATCCCAGAAGGATACGCAGTATTTT. It specifies CASSPSQKDTQYF. Full variable domain (missing parts from reference TRBV18 and TRBJ2-3): NAGVMQNPRHLVRRRGQEARLRCSPMKGHSHVYWYRQLPEEGLKFMVYLQKENIIDESGMPKERFSAEFPKEGPSILRIQQVVRGDSAAYFCASSPSQKDTQYFGPGTRLTVL.